This T cell receptor beta chain appears in the sequencing data of a study of cytomegalovirus exposure and HLA in healthy donors. Overall study results and limits: TCR beta chains numbering some 150 were designated cytomegalovirus-associated. Later analysis identified a missense DCLRE1C variant that was linked to TCR beta V- and J-gene trimming.

After removal of 1 base from V and 2 bases from J, the junction contained 4 bases not matched to a gene. Per germline, CDR1 LGHNA and CDR2 YSLEER. The CDR3 has 15 amino acids. In nominal health when sampled, donors likely had unrecorded immune exposures nonetheless. In the case of this clone: Its cognate antigen is unknown.

In the PCR, 60 Vbeta and 13 Jbeta primers were used. The method was immunoSEQ multiplex PCR; TCRdb's version includes in-frame clones alone and lacks a portion of them. This table has fewer than 200,000 clones, roughly 80% appearing once. Sequencing used PBMCs. The rearrangement links TRBV4-3 to TRBJ2-7; 8 nucleotides match TRBD1. The receptor was derived from a woman in her twenties or thirties in good health and CMV-seropositive. As DNA, the CDR3 is TGCGCCAGCAGCCAAGGACCACAGGGGGCCTACGAGCAGTACTTC. Translation: CASSQGPQGAYEQYF.